This T cell receptor (beta chain) was profiled in a study of T cells in Graves' hyperthyroidism and ophthalmopathy. CDR1 DFQATT and CDR2 SNEGSKA come from the germline V gene (reference sequence). This CDR3 comprises 9 residues. This clonotype has a count of ten or more. For the diagnoses, clinical symptoms, serum thyroxine and TRAb, thyroid ultrasound and orbital computed tomography were used. From RNA transcripts, TCR beta CDR3 regions were amplified. HTBI primers were used for first-round RT-PCR of the TCR CDR3. MiXCR, run by TCRdb on the multiplex PCR reads, gives a single entry per CDR3 protein. The table lists 660,000 or so distinct CDR3 sequences, 40% to 55% of them singletons.

This TCR was sampled from an adult man with Graves' disease, either hyperthyroidism or ophthalmopathy (not recorded which). This sequence joins TRBV20-1 and TRBJ1-1; no clear D gene. The sequencing input was peripheral blood or thyroid tissue (not recorded which). CDR3 amino acids: CSANTEAFF. The DNA of the CDR3 is TGCAGCGCGAACACTGAAGCTTTCTTT.